The 19 T cell receptor beta chains reported below all come from one sample, sequenced in a study of T cells of healthy individuals (dated 2018 in TCRdb). The library was generated by 5' RACE. The run used an Illumina MiSeq. TCRdb applied fastp at Q25 and MiXCR to the public reads, then kept only in-frame beta chains. For every CDR3 protein sequence, its rows merge into one entry that carries the most common genes and DNA. Counted in this sample were around 63,000 distinct CDR3 sequences; 15% to 20% of them appeared once. Jointly, the top ten make up about 4.4% of the sample. The source of these receptors is a human donor in good health.

V usage is TRBV7-3 and J usage is TRBJ2-3; 9 bases line up with TRBD2. The CDR3 sequence is 16 residues long. Trimming removed 5 bases from V and 5 bases from J; junction bases left unmatched: 11. CDR1 is SGHTA, CDR2 FQGTGA, per germline. CDR3 loop: CASSRRGGRAGDTQYF. CDR3 DNA sequence: TGTGCCAGCAGCCGTAGGGGCGGGAGGGCCGGAGATACGCAGTATTTT.

A few counts support this clonotype. This CDR3 is CASTGLESYEQYF. CDR3 sequence (DNA): TGTGCCAGTACGGGACTAGAGAGCTACGAGCAGTACTTC. J is TRBJ2-7 and V is TRBV19; 8 bases are a match to TRBD2. Germline values: CDR1 LNHDA, CDR2 SQIVND (reference sequence). CDR3 size: 13 residues. With 7 bases clipped from V and 3 bases from J, the junction kept 5 bases outside the gene matches.

V is TRBV29-1 and J is TRBJ1-1; D perhaps matches TRBD1 (6 bases). The CDR3 length is 13 residues. Between the trimmed V and J ends, which lost 3 bases and 7 bases, there was a span of 15 bases. CDR1 SQVTM and CDR2 ANQGSEA come from the germline V gene. The CDR3 DNA sequence: TGCAGCGTTGAGAAGGAGGACAGCCATGAAGCTTTCTTT. This encodes CSVEKEDSHEAFF.

This clonotype was detected many times. The chain carries TRBV28 and TRBJ1-2; D not resolved. The CDR3 is made up of 13 amino acids. V was trimmed by 4 bases and J by 2 bases, leaving 8 bases between them. Germline CDR1 and CDR2: MDHEN and SYDVKM. The CDR3 sequence is CASSSSVNYGYTF. As DNA, the CDR3 is TGTGCCAGCAGTTCCTCGGTGAACTATGGCTACACCTTC.

The chain combines TRBV20-1 with TRBJ1-2; a weak D match, TRBD1 (6 bases). Trimming cost V 6 bases and J 1 base, with 18 bases left between them. Germline CDR1 is DFQATT and CDR2 is SNEGSKA (reference sequence). The CDR3 contains 15 residues. This CDR3 is CSAKADGTFNYGYTF. The DNA of the CDR3 is TGCAGTGCCAAAGCCGACGGGACATTTAACTATGGCTACACCTTC.

This clonotype was detected ten times or more. The chain has TRBV7-9 and TRBJ2-1; 8 nucleotides match TRBD2. The CDR3 runs to 16 residues. Per germline, CDR1 SEHNR and CDR2 FQNEAQ (reference sequence). The junction had 12 bases not matched to a gene; V was cut back by 1 base and J by 10 bases. This chain's CDR3 is CASSLVPSGSRLEQFF. The CDR3 bases are TGTGCCAGCAGCTTAGTCCCCAGCGGGAGTAGGTTGGAGCAGTTCTTC.

This clonotype was seen at least ten times. The chain employs TRBV20-1 and TRBJ1-5, with 9 positions matching TRBD1. Looked up from germline, CDR1 is DFQATT and CDR2 is SNEGSKA (reference sequence). CDR3 length: 13 amino acids. V gave up 3 bases and J gave up 9 bases; unmatched junction bases: 6. The DNA of the CDR3 is TGCAGTGCTAGGGACAGGGGCCGCGGGCCCCAGCATTTT. Translated: CSARDRGRGPQHF.

In this sample, this clonotype turned up many times. The chain links TRBV6-5 to TRBJ2-6; 8 bases are shared with TRBD1. Trimming at V came to 2 bases and at J to 0 bases, leaving 9 bases not matched to a gene. The germline V gene has CDR1 MNHEY and CDR2 SVGAGI. CDR3 length: 19 residues. The CDR3 spells CASSYTGTGRSSGANVLTF. The CDR3, as DNA: TGTGCCAGCAGTTACACCGGGACAGGTCGATCCTCTGGGGCCAACGTCCTGACTTTC.

The CDR3 protein is CASSQDPLAGTTDTQYF. The DNA of the CDR3 is TGTGCCAGCAGCCAAGATCCCCTAGCGGGGACCACAGATACGCAGTATTTT. The V gene is TRBV3-1, the J gene TRBJ2-3, with 9 bases fitting TRBD2. Trimming cost V 0 bases and J 2 bases; bases outside gene matches: 6. Germline lookup yields CDR1 LGHDT and CDR2 YNNKEL (reference sequence). This CDR3 has 17 residues.

This chain uses TRBV20-1 with TRBJ2-6; either TRBD1 or TRBD2 may supply D (5 bases each). Trimming removed 0 bases from V and 0 bases from J, with 12 bases in between. Germline CDR1 is DFQATT and CDR2 is SNEGSKA (reference sequence). The CDR3 is 17 amino acids. CDR3 DNA sequence: TGCAGTGCTAGAGACGTGGGGGATAGCTCTGGGGCCAACGTCCTGACTTTC. It is translated as CSARDVGDSSGANVLTF.

There are many counts of this clonotype. This chain uses TRBV30 with TRBJ2-3, with D perhaps being TRBD1 or TRBD2 (5 bases each). CDR3 length: 13 residues. Per germline, CDR1 GTSNPN and CDR2 SVGIG (reference sequence). Trimming removed 1 base from V and 6 bases from J, with 11 bases in between. DNA for the CDR3: TGTGCCTGGAGTGGGGGACCCACGGATACGCAGTATTTT. Its translation is CAWSGGPTDTQYF. Using reference TRBV30 and TRBJ2-3 for the parts outside the CDR3, the full variable domain is SQTIHQWPATLVQPVGSPLSLECTVEGTSNPNLYWYRQAAGRGLQLLFYSVGIGQISSEVPQNLSASRPQDRQFILSSKKLLLSDSGFYLCAWSGGPTDTQYFGPGTRLTVL.

V is TRBV12-3 or TRBV12-4 and J is TRBJ1-2; unclear D gene. The CDR3 spans 14 residues. V was cut by 6 bases and J by 5 bases, with 16 bases left in between. This chain's CDR3 is CASRGIANSYGYTF. The DNA of the CDR3 is TGTGCCAGCAGGGGGATAGCGAACTCTTATGGCTACACCTTC.

The sample holds many counts of this clonotype. The chain carries TRBV4-1 and TRBJ2-7; 8 nucleotides align to TRBD2. The V segment lost 1 base and the J segment 4 bases; nucleotides outside the gene matches: 6. CDR1 and CDR2 (germline): MGHRA, YSYEKL. The CDR3 sequence is 15 residues long. In DNA, the CDR3 is TGCGCCAGCAGCCAAGTTGACGGGGGGGCGTACGAGCAGTACTTC. Translation gives CASSQVDGGAYEQYF.

This chain connects TRBV19 to TRBJ2-5; the match to TRBD2 covers 9 bases. Germline loops: CDR1 LNHDA, CDR2 SQIVND (reference sequence). Trimming removed 5 bases from V and 6 bases from J; junction bases left unmatched: 13. This CDR3 has 16 residues. The CDR3 bases are TGTGCCAGTAGTCCCCAGGGGCGGGGGGGCCAGAAGACCCAGTACTTC. Protein product: CASSPQGRGGQKTQYF.

This rearrangement joins TRBV6-5 to TRBJ1-2, with 10 positions matching TRBD1. The CDR3 has 15 residues. Germline V CDR1 and CDR2: MNHEY, SVGAGI. The V gene end was trimmed by 3 bases and the J gene end by 8 bases; junction bases not matched to a gene: 9. Written as DNA, the CDR3 is TGTGCCAGCAGTTATTCCGGGACAGGGGATGAGGGCTACACCTTC. Translated, it gives CASSYSGTGDEGYTF.

A remark on this clonotype: A much larger clone differs by one base, so this may be a read error. V and J are TRBV30 and TRBJ2-2, with 7 bases aligning to TRBD2. The CDR3 totals 15 residues. From germline, CDR1 is GTSNPN and CDR2 SVGIG (reference sequence). CDR3 loop: CVTTAGVTNTGELFF. CDR3 coding DNA: TGTGTCACCACGGCGGGAGTCACGAACACCGGGGAGCTGTTTTTT.

This clonotype was picked up many times. J is TRBJ2-1 and V is TRBV5-1, with 8 bases that match TRBD2. Germline CDR1 and CDR2: SGHRS and YFSETQ. The ends lost 0 bases at V and 4 bases at J; junction bases unmatched: 9. The CDR3 is 17 residues long. The CDR3 loop reads CASSLAEKTSVYNEQFF. CDR3 sequence (DNA): TGCGCCAGCAGCTTGGCCGAGAAGACTAGCGTGTACAATGAGCAGTTCTTC.

The chain has TRBV15 and TRBJ1-1, with 7 bases matching TRBD1. CDR1 and CDR2 from the germline V gene are LNHNV and YYDKDF (reference sequence). This CDR3 region has 15 residues. V shed 0 bases, J shed 3 bases, and the junction held 4 bases outside the gene matches. CDR3 coding DNA: TGTGCCACCAGCAGAGATCCACAGGGGTACACTGAAGCTTTCTTT. Residues: CATSRDPQGYTEAFF. Full variable domain (outside the CDR3, taken from reference TRBV15 and TRBJ1-1): DAMVIQNPRYQVTQFGKPVTLSCSQTLNHNVMYWYQQKSSQAPKLLFHYYDKDFNNEADTPDNFQSRRPNTSFCFLDIRSPGLGDTAMYLCATSRDPQGYTEAFFGQGTRLTVV.

This clonotype was detected a few times. The rearrangement joins TRBV7-3 to TRBJ2-1, with D hard to call. This CDR3 contains 14 residues. V was pared by 2 bases and J by 9 bases, with 14 bases between. Per germline, CDR1 SGHTA and CDR2 FQGTGA. CDR3 amino acids: CASSLGLSRAEQFF. In DNA, the CDR3 is TGTGCCAGCAGCTTAGGGCTTTCACGGGCTGAGCAGTTCTTC.